Below, 22 T cell receptor beta chains from the same sample are listed, as sequenced in a study of shared clonotypes between healthy human individuals. Libraries were prepared by immunoSEQ multiplex PCR; TCRdb keeps only in-frame clonotypes and omits some of them. Here the sample spans about 2 million clones, about 95% being singletons. Cells designated naive CD8 were CD45RO-negative and were positively selected for CCR7, with terminally differentiated effector memory CD45RA+ cells excluded. Sequencing was done on a sample of naive CD8+ T cells sorted from blood. Source of these receptors: a man aged 18-30 years in good health.

The chain employs TRBV5-6 and TRBJ2-3; D is unclear. Germline V gene sequence: CDR1 SGHDT, CDR2 YYEEEE. There are 13 residues in the CDR3. V lost 1 base, J lost 4 bases, and 7 bases lay in between. Here the CDR3 reads CASSLYLADTQYF. CDR3 in DNA: TGTGCCAGCAGCTTGTATCTGGCAGATACGCAGTATTTT.

The chain couples TRBV19 to TRBJ2-1, with D possibly being TRBD2 (6 bases). V shed 3 bases and J shed 2 bases, with 11 bases lying between them. Germline CDR1 and CDR2: LNHDA and SQIVND (reference sequence). The CDR3 loop spans 15 amino acids. CDR3 protein: CASSMSGSAYNEQFF. CDR3 DNA: TGTGCCAGTAGTATGTCCGGGAGCGCCTACAATGAGCAGTTCTTC.

This rearrangement joins TRBV2 to TRBJ2-7; tentative D call: TRBD1 (5 bases). CDR1 SNHLY and CDR2 FYNNEI come from the germline V gene. The germline V and J ends were trimmed by 0 bases and 4 bases, with 16 bases remaining between them. The CDR3 totals 16 residues. The CDR3 sequence is CASSEAHRTGRYEQYF. CDR3 DNA: TGTGCCAGCAGTGAAGCGCACAGGACGGGTCGGTACGAGCAGTACTTC. The full variable domain, in which reference TRBV2 and TRBJ2-7 provide the parts outside the CDR3, is EPEVTQTPSHQVTQMGQEVILRCVPISNHLYFYWYRQILGQKVEFLVSFYNNEISEKSEIFDDQFSVERPDGSNFTLKIRSTKLEDSAMYFCASSEAHRTGRYEQYFGPGTRLTVT.

V and J are TRBV27 and TRBJ2-3; D remains ambiguous. Germline lookup yields CDR1 MNHEY and CDR2 SMNVEV (reference sequence). Trimming removed 2 bases at V and 0 bases at J, with 12 bases between. The CDR3 covers 16 residues. The CDR3 region is CASSLLGVYSTDTQYF. DNA of the CDR3: TGTGCCAGCAGTTTACTTGGGGTTTATAGCACAGATACGCAGTATTTT.

The chain recombines TRBV6-6 with TRBJ2-7; TRBD2 is a possible D gene (5 bases). Trimming shortened V by 7 bases and J by 9 bases, and 13 bases separated the two germline ends. The CDR3 has 11 residues. In germline, CDR1 is MNHNY, CDR2 SVGAGI (reference sequence). CDR3 amino acids: CASTSGDGQYF. CDR3 coding DNA: TGTGCCAGCACTTCCGGGGATGGGCAGTACTTC.

The chain is built from TRBV19 and TRBJ2-1; 11 bases are a match to TRBD2. The germline gives CDR1 LNHDA, CDR2 SQIVND (reference sequence). The CDR3 length is 15 residues. V lost 7 bases and J lost 4; bases outside the gene matches: 6. CDR3 nucleotides: TGTGCCAGTACCGACCTAGCGGGGGGATACAATGAGCAGTTCTTC. It codes for CASTDLAGGYNEQFF.

V usage is TRBV4-1 and J usage is TRBJ1-2; D unresolved. The V gene's germline CDR1 is MGHRA and CDR2 YSYEKL. Deletions cut 0 bases from V and 4 bases from J, with 12 bases between. This CDR3 is 15 amino acids long. This CDR3 is CASSQDPAPGYGYTF. CDR3 sequence (DNA): TGCGCCAGCAGCCAAGATCCTGCCCCAGGCTATGGCTACACCTTC.

Points on this clone: Other nucleotide sequences in the sample specify the same CDR3. The V and J genes are TRBV12-5 and TRBJ2-1, with 8 bases matching TRBD2. V gave up 0 bases and J gave up 4 bases; unmatched junction bases: 2. Per germline, CDR1 LGHNT and CDR2 FRNRAP. The CDR3 consists of 15 residues. In nucleotides, the CDR3 is TGTGCTAGTGGTTTGGTGGCTAGCGGGTACAATGAGCAGTTCTTC. It encodes CASGLVASGYNEQFF.

This sequence joins TRBV7-9 and TRBJ1-4; the match to TRBD1 covers 7 bases. This CDR3 is 15 amino acids long. Germline loops: CDR1 SEHNR, CDR2 FQNEAQ (reference sequence). Trimming cost V 5 bases and J 3 bases; bases outside gene matches: 6. CDR3 coding DNA: TGTGCCAGCAGCAAAGGGACAGCATCTAATGAAAAACTGTTTTTT. Amino acid sequence: CASSKGTASNEKLFF. Variable domain in full (rest from reference TRBV7-9 and TRBJ1-4): DTGVSQNPRHKITKRGQNVTFRCDPISEHNRLYWYRQTLGQGPEFLTYFQNEAQLEKSRLLSDRFSAERPKGSFSTLEIQRTEQGDSAMYLCASSKGTASNEKLFFGSGTQLSVL.

The rearrangement uses TRBV30 and TRBJ2-3, with 7 bases that match TRBD1. The germline V gene encodes CDR1 GTSNPN and CDR2 SVGIG (reference sequence). Trimming removed 7 bases from V and 0 bases from J; junction bases left unmatched: 7. This CDR3 spans 14 amino acids. CDR3 sequence reads: CASTGATSTDTQYF. CDR3 DNA: TGTGCCTCTACAGGGGCAACGAGCACAGATACGCAGTATTTT.

The CDR3 spells CASTSDYEQYF. CDR3 DNA: TGTGCCAGCACCTCCGACTACGAGCAGTACTTC. The V gene is TRBV6-1, the J gene TRBJ2-7; D ambiguous. CDR3 length: 11 amino acids. V was trimmed by 7 bases and J by 3 bases, leaving 7 bases between them. From germline, CDR1 is MNHNS and CDR2 SASEGT.

This chain uses TRBV7-9 with TRBJ1-4, with TRBD1 identical over 8 bases. V lost 5 bases to trimming and J lost 8 bases; unmatched junction nucleotides: 13. Looked up from germline, CDR1 is SEHNR and CDR2 is FQNEAQ (reference sequence). This CDR3 is built from 16 residues. CDR3 coding DNA: TGTGCCAGCAGCCTTTCTACCGGGACAGGAAGGGAAAAACTGTTTTTT. Its protein product is CASSLSTGTGREKLFF. The entire variable domain, with the rest obtained from reference TRBV7-9 and TRBJ1-4, is as follows: DTGVSQNPRHKITKRGQNVTFRCDPISEHNRLYWYRQTLGQGPEFLTYFQNEAQLEKSRLLSDRFSAERPKGSFSTLEIQRTEQGDSAMYLCASSLSTGTGREKLFFGSGTQLSVL.

The J gene is TRBJ2-7, the V gene TRBV10-3; the match to TRBD1 covers 10 bases. CDR3 length: 15 amino acids. Losses at the gene ends were 0 bases for V and 4 bases for J; bases not matched to a gene: 3. Germline assignment: CDR1 ENHRY and CDR2 SYGVKD. The CDR3 spells CAISESDRGWYEQYF. Written as DNA, the CDR3 is TGTGCCATCAGTGAGTCGGACAGGGGGTGGTACGAGCAGTACTTC.

This clone was recorded once. J is TRBJ2-6 and V is TRBV2, with D possibly TRBD1 on 6 matching bases. The ends were cut back, 5 bases at V and 0 bases at J, with 11 bases in the middle. The germline V gene has CDR1 SNHLY and CDR2 FYNNEI. The CDR3 spans 16 residues. In DNA, the CDR3 is TGTGCCAGCAGTTGGACAGATCACTCTGGGGCCAACGTCCTGACTTTC. Translation: CASSWTDHSGANVLTF.

Comment on this clone: Other DNA sequences in the same sample also yield this CDR3. This chain links TRBV4-1 with TRBJ1-2; 7 nucleotides align to TRBD1. The CDR3 extends over 14 amino acids. The V gene's germline CDR1 is MGHRA and CDR2 YSYEKL. The trim removed 4 bases at V and 2 bases at J, leaving 4 bases unmatched. The CDR3 loop is CASSPRGQNYGYTF. As DNA, the CDR3 is TGCGCCAGCAGCCCAAGGGGACAGAACTATGGCTACACCTTC.

The V call is TRBV27, the J call TRBJ2-5, with D unclear. This CDR3 has 14 amino acids. The germline gives CDR1 MNHEY, CDR2 SMNVEV (reference sequence). Trimming took off 3 bases at V and 5 bases at J, with 13 bases between the two ends. The CDR3, as DNA: TGTGCCAGCAGTTTCCTAGGAATGGGGGAGACCCAGTACTTC. Translating it yields CASSFLGMGETQYF.

CDR3 bases: TGTGCCAGCAGTGATCTTGAAAGGGGGCGCGAAGGCAATCAGCCCCAGCATTTT. Encoded protein: CASSDLERGREGNQPQHF. V and J are TRBV6-4 and TRBJ1-5, with 7 positions matching TRBD1. This CDR3 is built from 18 residues. The ends lost 3 bases at V and 2 bases at J; junction bases unmatched: 13. Looked up from germline, CDR1 is MRHNA and CDR2 is SNTAGT.

The V and J genes are TRBV28 and TRBJ2-7; D uncertain. The CDR3 sequence is 15 residues long. Trimming left V 2 bases short and J 0 bases short, with 11 bases between. Germline V gene data show CDR1 as MDHEN and CDR2 as SYDVKM. CDR3 coding DNA: TGTGCCAGCAGTTTAGGAGATTACACCTCCTACGAGCAGTACTTC. This gives the protein CASSLGDYTSYEQYF.

As concerns this clone: The germline gene is not matched at one end of the junction; a read error may be the cause. The CDR3 here is CASSPRSLDSGGDSSHEQYF. As DNA, the CDR3 is TGTGCCAGCAGCCCCCGCTCGCTGGATAGCGGGGGGGATTCCTCCCACGAGCAGTACTTC. V usage is TRBV13 and J usage is TRBJ2-7; TRBD2 matches at 11 bases. Per germline, CDR1 PRHDT and CDR2 FYEKMQ (reference sequence). There are 20 residues in the CDR3.

The CDR3 protein is CASSEPRGHEKLFF. CDR3 nucleotide sequence: TGTGCCAGCAGTGAACCCCGGGGGCATGAAAAACTGTTTTTT. J is TRBJ1-4 and V is TRBV25-1; D is possibly TRBD1 (6 bases). Germline V CDR1 and CDR2: MGHDK, SYGVNS. The CDR3 has 14 residues. The ends were cut back, 2 bases at V and 6 bases at J, with 10 bases in the middle.

This chain uses TRBV10-1 with TRBJ1-5, with D possibly TRBD1 on 5 matching bases. The CDR3 has 14 amino acids. Trimming pared 7 bases from V and 2 bases from J, leaving 12 bases between. Germline V gene sequence: CDR1 WNHNN, CDR2 SYGVQD (reference sequence). CDR3 coding DNA: TGCGCCAGCATTGCAGGGAAAGGCAATCAGCCCCAGCATTTT. This translates into CASIAGKGNQPQHF.

The chain links TRBV4-1 to TRBJ2-1; TRBD2 matches at 10 bases. Germline V gene data show CDR1 as MGHRA and CDR2 as YSYEKL. There are 16 residues in the CDR3. V lost 4 bases and J lost 7; bases outside the gene matches: 10. The CDR3 reads CASSLKAGGPLNEQFF. DNA of the CDR3: TGCGCCAGCAGCCTCAAAGCGGGAGGGCCGTTAAATGAGCAGTTCTTC.